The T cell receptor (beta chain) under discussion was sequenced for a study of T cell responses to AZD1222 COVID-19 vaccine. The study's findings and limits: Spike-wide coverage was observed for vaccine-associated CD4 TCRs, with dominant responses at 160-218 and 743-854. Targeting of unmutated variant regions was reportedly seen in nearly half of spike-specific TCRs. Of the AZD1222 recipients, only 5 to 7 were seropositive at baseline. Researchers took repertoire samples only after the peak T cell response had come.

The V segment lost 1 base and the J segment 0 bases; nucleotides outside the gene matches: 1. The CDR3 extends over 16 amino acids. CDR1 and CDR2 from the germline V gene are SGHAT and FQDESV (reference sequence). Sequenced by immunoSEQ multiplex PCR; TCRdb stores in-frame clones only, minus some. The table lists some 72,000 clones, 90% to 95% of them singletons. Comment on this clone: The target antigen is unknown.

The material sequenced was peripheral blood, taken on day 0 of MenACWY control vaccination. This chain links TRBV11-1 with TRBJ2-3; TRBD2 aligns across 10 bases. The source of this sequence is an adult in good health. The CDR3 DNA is TGTGCCAGCAGCTTAGAACTAGCGGGGAGCACAGATACGCAGTATTTT. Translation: CASSLELAGSTDTQYF.